Shown below are 27 T cell receptor beta chains from a single sample sequenced in a study of beta chain features in type 1 diabetes. Expressed TCRB transcripts were sequenced because the isolated RNA had all been reverse transcribed beforehand. Method: immunoSEQ multiplex PCR; TCRdb's copy keeps in-frame clones and lacks some. The sample lists 350,000 to 450,000 clones; over 12% were seen once. Sequences were obtained from naive CD4+ T cells from blood. Every receptor here comes from a woman under 30 in good health.

This clone was counted between two and nine times. The chain carries TRBV6-5 and TRBJ1-2; no definite D call. V was trimmed by 5 bases and J by 3 bases, leaving 10 bases between them. Germline-derived CDR1 and CDR2 are MNHEY and SVGAGI. This CDR3 spans 13 amino acids. The CDR3 protein is CASSHAPDYGYTF. The DNA of the CDR3 is TGTGCCAGCAGTCACGCGCCCGACTATGGCTACACCTTC.

Only a few counts were recorded for this clone. V gene TRBV23-1 combines with J gene TRBJ2-5; D perhaps matches TRBD2 (5 bases). TRBV23-1 counts as an open reading frame of uncertain function. This CDR3 is built from 16 residues. V gave up 3 bases and J gave up 5 bases, with 19 bases separating them. The CDR3 loop reads CASSHSTTQEFETQYF. CDR3 sequence (DNA): TGCGCCAGCAGTCATTCGACTACCCAGGAGTTCGAGACCCAGTACTTC.

This clone occurred a few times. The rearrangement joins TRBV15 to TRBJ1-1; TRBD1 agrees at 7 bases. With 1 base clipped from V and 4 bases from J, the junction kept 0 bases outside the gene matches. The CDR3 contains 13 residues. Per germline, CDR1 LNHNV and CDR2 YYDKDF (reference sequence). CDR3 in amino acids: CATSRAGGTEAFF. In DNA form, the CDR3 reads TGTGCCACCAGCAGAGCAGGGGGCACTGAAGCTTTCTTT.

This clone turned up a few times. The chain recombines TRBV7-2 with TRBJ2-3; D remains unclear. This CDR3 contains 16 residues. Germline loops: CDR1 SGHTA, CDR2 FQGNSA. V gave up 2 bases and J gave up 2 bases, with 14 bases separating them. The CDR3 DNA is TGTGCCAGCAGCTTAACCCCAGGTCCCCCCACAGATACGCAGTATTTT. Amino acids: CASSLTPGPPTDTQYF.

The V call is TRBV28, the J call TRBJ2-7; 8 bases match TRBD1. Trimming at V came to 4 bases and at J to 6 bases, leaving 14 bases not matched to a gene. This CDR3 is built from 16 residues. Per the germline V gene, CDR1 is MDHEN and CDR2 is SYDVKM. The CDR3 loop is CASSSPPGQAGLEQYF. The DNA for the CDR3 is TGTGCCAGCAGTTCGCCTCCGGGACAGGCTGGTCTCGAGCAGTACTTC.

CDR3 amino acids: CASSLAGLAREQYF. The DNA of the CDR3 is TGTGCCAGCAGCTTAGCGGGACTAGCTCGCGAGCAGTACTTC. This rearrangement joins TRBV7-2 to TRBJ2-7, with 9 bases lining up with TRBD2. CDR1 SGHTA and CDR2 FQGNSA come from the germline V gene. The CDR3 extends over 14 amino acids. The ends lost 0 bases at V and 6 bases at J; junction bases unmatched: 3.

This chain uses TRBV7-2 with TRBJ1-5; 8 positions match TRBD1. This CDR3 has 16 residues. Germline loops: CDR1 SGHTA, CDR2 FQGNSA. Losses at the gene ends were 1 base for V and 2 bases for J; bases not matched to a gene: 4. In DNA form, the CDR3 reads TGTGCCAGCAGCTTAGGGACAGGGTTAGGCAATCAGCCCCAGCATTTT. This translates into CASSLGTGLGNQPQHF.

The chain couples TRBV30 to TRBJ2-4, with a tentative D call TRBD1 (6 bases). Trimming took 3 bases from V and 1 from J, leaving 10 bases between them. The CDR3 is 14 amino acids. Germline CDR1 and CDR2: GTSNPN and SVGIG (reference sequence). The CDR3: CAWSGQGAKNIQYF. Written as DNA, the CDR3 is TGTGCCTGGAGCGGGCAGGGGGCCAAAAACATTCAGTACTTC.

This clone was observed a handful of times. V is TRBV5-1 and J is TRBJ2-5, with D possibly matching TRBD1 (5 bases). Germline V gives CDR1 SGHRS, CDR2 YFSETQ. This CDR3 has 13 amino acids. Trimming took off 4 bases at V and 4 bases at J, with 11 bases between the two ends. The DNA for the CDR3 is TGCGCCAGCAGCATAGGGGTGTCAGAGACCCAGTACTTC. Its translation is CASSIGVSETQYF.

The J gene is TRBJ1-2, the V gene TRBV7-2; TRBD1 might be the D (5 bases). This CDR3 contains 13 residues. Trimming shortened V by 5 bases and J by 7 bases, and 14 bases separated the two germline ends. Germline V gene lookup returns CDR1 SGHTA and CDR2 FQGNSA. DNA of the CDR3: TGTGCCAGCAGCCCGGGGGACGGAGGTGGCTACACCTTC. This encodes CASSPGDGGGYTF.

In regard to this clone: Additional DNA sequences in this sample encode the identical CDR3. CDR3: CAWSGTSGTYNEQFF. The CDR3 nucleotides are TGTGCCTGGAGTGGAACTAGCGGGACATATAATGAGCAGTTCTTC. The rearrangement joins TRBV30 to TRBJ2-1; 10 bases fit TRBD2. The CDR3 has 15 amino acids. The V gene's germline CDR1 is GTSNPN and CDR2 SVGIG (reference sequence). Trimming took 1 base from V and 7 from J; bases not matched to a gene: 7. Supplemented by reference TRBV30 and TRBJ2-1, the full variable domain reads SQTIHQWPATLVQPVGSPLSLECTVEGTSNPNLYWYRQAAGRGLQLLFYSVGIGQISSEVPQNLSASRPQDRQFILSSKKLLLSDSGFYLCAWSGTSGTYNEQFFGPGTRLTVL.

The V and J genes are TRBV2 and TRBJ2-4; the D gene is possibly TRBD1 (5 bases). Trimming took off 3 bases at V and 4 bases at J, with 16 bases between the two ends. CDR1 and CDR2 from the germline V gene are SNHLY and FYNNEI. This CDR3 spans 16 amino acids. The CDR3 loop reads CASSDWGTLAKNIQYF. CDR3 DNA sequence: TGTGCCAGCAGTGATTGGGGCACTCTGGCTAAAAACATTCAGTACTTC.

This clone occurred a few times. The chain combines TRBV28 with TRBJ2-1; maybe TRBD1 (5 bases). Trimming left V 8 bases short and J 0 bases short, with 11 bases between. CDR3 length: 14 residues. The germline V gene encodes CDR1 MDHEN and CDR2 SYDVKM. In DNA, the CDR3 is TGTGCCAGCGGAGACAGCTACTCCTACAATGAGCAGTTCTTC. Amino acids: CASGDSYSYNEQFF.

The chain joins TRBV7-9 to TRBJ2-2; D is ambiguous. Germline CDR1 SEHNR, CDR2 FQNEAQ (reference sequence). V was pared by 1 base and J by 7 bases, with 4 bases between. The CDR3 spans 12 residues. Written as DNA, the CDR3 is TGTGCCAGCAGCTTAGTCATCGGGGAGCTGTTTTTT. The encoded protein is CASSLVIGELFF.

V gene TRBV19 combines with J gene TRBJ2-1; 10 bases are shared with TRBD1. V was clipped by 3 bases and J by 7 bases; unmatched bases: 3. Germline CDR1 LNHDA, CDR2 SQIVND (reference sequence). CDR3 length: 14 amino acids. The CDR3 is CASSMRTGGNEQFF. CDR3 bases: TGTGCCAGTAGTATGCGGACAGGGGGAAATGAGCAGTTCTTC.

The rearrangement uses TRBV18 and TRBJ1-1; the D gene is possibly TRBD1 (6 bases). V lost 3 bases, J lost 8 bases, and 19 bases lay in between. Germline CDR1 and CDR2: KGHSH and LQKENI. The CDR3 is 15 residues long. The CDR3, as DNA: TGTGCCAGCTCACCTCCCTACCCGGACAGAGAAGAAGCTTTCTTT. Its protein is CASSPPYPDREEAFF.

This clone turned up a few times. The gene calls are TRBV5-1 and TRBJ1-2; 10 bases fit TRBD1. The CDR3 length is 15 residues. V shed 4 bases, J shed 5 bases, and the junction held 8 bases outside the gene matches. Per germline, CDR1 SGHRS and CDR2 YFSETQ. CDR3 sequence: CASSKPGQGRYGYTF. The CDR3 DNA reads TGCGCCAGCAGCAAACCGGGACAGGGGCGATATGGCTACACCTTC.

This clone has just a few counts. This sequence joins TRBV6-6 and TRBJ1-2; 7 bases are shared with TRBD1. J lost 4 bases, V lost 0 bases, and 2 bases had no gene match. The CDR3 runs 14 residues. Germline V gene sequence: CDR1 MNHNY, CDR2 SVGAGI (reference sequence). The CDR3, as DNA: TGTGCCAGCAGTTACTCGGGGGACAGCTATGGCTACACCTTC. This codes for CASSYSGDSYGYTF.

The V call is TRBV18, the J call TRBJ2-2; possible D gene TRBD1, 6 bases. The CDR3 runs 14 residues. V was pared by 7 bases and J by 1 base, with 10 bases between. Germline assignment: CDR1 KGHSH and CDR2 LQKENI. CDR3: CASYGQKNTGELFF. CDR3 nucleotide sequence: TGTGCCAGCTACGGACAGAAGAACACCGGGGAGCTGTTTTTT.

This clone was counted only a few times. The genes are TRBV9 and TRBJ2-5; 11 nucleotides match TRBD1. Losses at the gene ends were 3 bases for V and 1 base for J; bases not matched to a gene: 5. The germline V gene has CDR1 SGDLS and CDR2 YYNGEE. The CDR3 has 16 residues. This CDR3 reads CASSDRTGGPQETQYF. The CDR3 DNA follows: TGTGCCAGCAGCGACCGGACAGGGGGCCCCCAAGAGACCCAGTACTTC.

J is TRBJ1-5 and V is TRBV25-1; 8 bases map to TRBD1. The V gene end was trimmed by 3 bases and the J gene end by 16 bases; junction bases not matched to a gene: 8. The CDR3 is 12 amino acids. CDR1 MGHDK and CDR2 SYGVNS come from the germline V gene. For the CDR3, the DNA is TGTGCCAGCAGTGATAATCTGGGACAGGCCCATTTT. Encoded protein: CASSDNLGQAHF.

This clone has a handful of counts. This rearrangement joins TRBV9 to TRBJ1-2, with TRBD1 matching 8 bases. Germline loops: CDR1 SGDLS, CDR2 YYNGEE. This CDR3 is 14 amino acids long. J lost 5 bases, V lost 3 bases, and 6 bases had no gene match. CDR3 region: CASSAQQGGYGYTF. The DNA for the CDR3 is TGTGCCAGCAGCGCCCAACAGGGGGGTTATGGCTACACCTTC.

This chain uses TRBV30 with TRBJ2-7, with D possibly being TRBD2 (6 bases). Trimming removed 4 bases at V and 3 bases at J, with 16 bases between. Germline lookup yields CDR1 GTSNPN and CDR2 SVGIG (reference sequence). CDR3 length: 14 amino acids. The CDR3 sequence: CAWTSSALGYEQYF. The CDR3 DNA reads as TGTGCCTGGACATCTAGCGCCCTCGGCTACGAGCAGTACTTC.

This sequence joins TRBV28 and TRBJ2-1; 12 bases fit TRBD2. The germline CDR1 and CDR2 sequences are MDHEN and SYDVKM. This CDR3 contains 13 residues. Unmatched junction bases numbered 2, after V lost 4 bases and J lost 10 bases. CDR3 region: CASSSSGRAEQFF. The CDR3 region has the DNA TGTGCCAGCAGTTCTAGCGGGAGGGCAGAGCAGTTCTTC.

This clone came up a few times. The rearrangement uses TRBV19 and TRBJ2-7, with 9 bases that match TRBD1. The germline V gene has CDR1 LNHDA and CDR2 SQIVND (reference sequence). Trimming removed 5 bases from V and 4 bases from J; junction bases left unmatched: 6. The CDR3 totals 14 residues. In DNA, the CDR3 is TGTGCCAGTAGTCCCAGGACAGGGGATTACGAGCAGTACTTC. Its translation: CASSPRTGDYEQYF.

This clone came up a few times. The chain recombines TRBV9 with TRBJ1-2, with 7 bases fitting TRBD1. The length of the CDR3 is 14 residues. Germline V CDR1 and CDR2: SGDLS, YYNGEE. V lost 4 bases to trimming and J lost 3 bases; unmatched junction nucleotides: 6. The CDR3 here is CASSRQGWDYGYTF. The CDR3 bases are TGTGCCAGCAGCCGACAGGGATGGGACTATGGCTACACCTTC.

V gene TRBV18 combines with J gene TRBJ1-1; D remains ambiguous. V lost 4 bases and J 8 bases, leaving 11 bases between the germline ends. Germline values: CDR1 KGHSH, CDR2 LQKENI. This CDR3 is built from 12 residues. In DNA form, the CDR3 reads TGTGCCAGCTCACTTCGGACGGGGGAAGCTTTCTTT. Translated: CASSLRTGEAFF.